The subject of this entry is one T cell receptor beta chain. The antigen is undetermined. V shed 0 bases and J shed 4 bases, with 4 bases lying between them. This CDR3 region has 11 residues. CDR1 and CDR2 (germline): GTSNPN, SVGIG (reference sequence). This sample was taken from a study of immune cell composition in non-small cell lung cancer. Study-wide points: Tumour-reactive clones were not shown to match dominant in vivo tumour clones.

Here immunoSEQ multiplex PCR was the method, and the copy in TCRdb shows in-frame clones only, minus some. The sample has 4,900 or so clones; 60% to 85% are singletons. Sequencing was carried out using lung tumor tissue. The rearrangement uses TRBV30 and TRBJ2-7; D unresolved. The clonotype was recovered from a human donor with non-small cell lung cancer. This CDR3 reads CAWSVRYEQYF. In nucleotides, the CDR3 is TGTGCCTGGAGTGTCCGTTACGAGCAGTACTTC.